The clone carrying this TCR beta chain came up once. Its antigen is undetermined. The data were obtained in a study of T cell responses to AZD1222 COVID-19 vaccine. The study, taken as a whole, reports: Receipt of two AZD1222 doses was followed by a rise in Spike-specific TCR breadth and depth. The donors showed a predominance of white British ancestry and of females, with possible underestimation of clonal diversity.

Sequencing used immunoSEQ multiplex PCR; TCRdb keeps in-frame clones, though not all of them. The sample carries more than 80,000 clones, roughly 87% recorded once. This CDR3 contains 13 residues. CDR1 is LGHDT, CDR2 YNNKEL, per germline (reference sequence). V was cut by 0 bases and J by 8 bases, with 10 bases left in between. This TCR was recovered from an adult in good health. Sequenced material: peripheral blood, taken on day 0 of AZD1222 vaccination. The J gene is TRBJ1-2, the V gene TRBV3-1 (or the pseudogene TRBV3-2); D ambiguous. The CDR3 nucleotides read TGTGCCAGCAGCCAAGATGGTTGGAGGGGCTACACCTTC. Its protein product is CASSQDGWRGYTF.